The 30 T cell receptor beta chains below were found in one sample sequenced in a study of blood T cell repertoires in COVID-19. The table came from immunoSEQ multiplex PCR; TCRdb's copy has only in-frame clones and leaves some out. Among 400,000 to 550,000 clones listed, 85% to 90% were seen once. Sequencing was done on a sample of peripheral blood. The origin of the receptors is a woman aged 25 to 45 with acute or convalescent COVID-19.

J is TRBJ1-6 and V is TRBV18, with TRBD1 identical over 7 bases. Germline V gene sequence: CDR1 KGHSH, CDR2 LQKENI. V dropped 4 bases and J dropped 0; count of bases not matched to a gene: 6. The CDR3 runs to 17 residues. The CDR3 loop is CASSQSTGSSYNSPLHF. CDR3 DNA: TGTGCCAGCTCACAGTCGACAGGGAGCTCCTATAATTCACCCCTCCACTTT.

In its sample, this clone was seen once. This chain uses TRBV5-1 with TRBJ2-7; D unresolved. V was cut by 4 bases and J by 1 base, with 18 bases left in between. From germline, CDR1 is SGHRS and CDR2 YFSETQ. The CDR3 is 16 amino acids. The CDR3: CASSPLSGTVSYEQYF. In DNA form, the CDR3 reads TGCGCCAGCAGCCCGCTTTCCGGAACAGTTTCCTACGAGCAGTACTTC.

The chain recombines TRBV13 with TRBJ2-2, with 7 bases fitting TRBD2. Germline lookup yields CDR1 PRHDT and CDR2 FYEKMQ (reference sequence). The CDR3 runs to 16 residues. Unmatched junction bases numbered 6, after V lost 5 bases and J lost 0 bases. In DNA, the CDR3 is TGTGCCAGCAGCCGAACTAGCGTAACGAACACCGGGGAGCTGTTTTTT. It translates to CASSRTSVTNTGELFF.

The chain carries TRBV30 and TRBJ1-3; D ambiguous. Germline CDR1 is GTSNPN and CDR2 is SVGIG (reference sequence). CDR3 length: 14 amino acids. Trimming stripped 0 bases from V and 4 bases from J, with 10 bases between. In nucleotides, the CDR3 is TGTGCCTGGAGTGTGGGCAGGATCGGAAACACCATATATTTT. Protein: CAWSVGRIGNTIYF.

Here the CDR3 DNA reads TGTGCCAGCAGCGTACGGGGACCCCTCCACTTT. It yields the protein CASSVRGPLHF. This chain connects TRBV6-2 or TRBV6-3 to TRBJ1-6; no clear D gene. The CDR3 runs to 11 residues. Germline lookup yields CDR1 MNHEY and CDR2 SVGEGT. With 6 bases removed from V and 12 bases from J, the gap between germline ends came to 9 bases.

In regard to this clone: The same CDR3 is also encoded by other DNA sequences in this sample. The J gene is TRBJ1-1, the V gene TRBV9, with D perhaps matching TRBD1 (5 bases). Germline CDR1 and CDR2: SGDLS and YYNGEE. V was trimmed by 1 base and J by 1 base, leaving 5 bases between them. This CDR3 is built from 13 residues. The CDR3 region is CASSVQGNTEAFF. CDR3 in DNA: TGTGCCAGCAGCGTACAGGGGAACACTGAAGCTTTCTTT.

J is TRBJ2-3 and V is TRBV29-1; 12 bases are a match to TRBD2. The CDR3 has 13 amino acids. Germline loops: CDR1 SQVTM, CDR2 ANQGSEA. Unmatched junction bases numbered 2, after V lost 6 bases and J lost 4 bases. The chain's CDR3 is CSVRTSGADTQYF. The CDR3 region has the DNA TGCAGCGTCAGGACTAGCGGGGCAGATACGCAGTATTTT.

V gene TRBV13 combines with J gene TRBJ2-1, with 7 positions matching TRBD1. Per the germline V gene, CDR1 is PRHDT and CDR2 is FYEKMQ (reference sequence). With V trimmed by 5 bases and J by 6 bases, 10 bases remained unmatched. The CDR3 runs to 15 residues. The CDR3 DNA follows: TGTGCCAGCAGCCTACAGGGGTACCGGAGCAATGAGCAGTTCTTC. Its protein product is CASSLQGYRSNEQFF.

The rearrangement joins TRBV6-4 to TRBJ2-2; 9 nucleotides line up with TRBD2. Germline V gene sequence: CDR1 MRHNA, CDR2 SNTAGT. J lost 4 bases, V lost 6 bases, and 3 bases had no gene match. CDR3 size: 14 residues. This CDR3 reads CASSPGLATGELFF. The CDR3 nucleotides read TGTGCCAGCAGCCCGGGACTAGCCACCGGGGAGCTGTTTTTT.

This clone was observed a few times. The V gene is TRBV2, the J gene TRBJ1-1; D is unclear. Germline loops: CDR1 SNHLY, CDR2 FYNNEI. This CDR3 spans 13 amino acids. Trimming left V 6 bases short and J 1 base short, with 9 bases between. CDR3 coding DNA: TGTGCCAGCAGCTTACAGTGGAACACTGAAGCTTTCTTT. This encodes CASSLQWNTEAFF.

This chain links TRBV9 with TRBJ1-6; possibly TRBD1 for D (5 bases). The CDR3 extends over 14 amino acids. Looked up from germline, CDR1 is SGDLS and CDR2 is YYNGEE. V lost 3 bases, J lost 9 bases, and 13 bases lay in between. The CDR3 spells CASSGAGGSSPLHF. In DNA, the CDR3 is TGTGCCAGCAGCGGAGCGGGGGGAAGTTCACCCCTCCACTTT.

This clone was picked up one time. The rearrangement links TRBV5-1 to TRBJ2-5; 12 bases match TRBD2. V lost 0 bases, J lost 0 bases, and 3 bases stayed unmatched. CDR3 size: 17 residues. Germline CDR1 and CDR2: SGHRS and YFSETQ. CDR3 sequence (DNA): TGCGCCAGCAGCTTGGGACTAGCGGGGGTGTACCAAGAGACCCAGTACTTC. This gives the protein CASSLGLAGVYQETQYF.

The rearrangement uses TRBV5-1 and TRBJ2-2; maybe TRBD2 (5 bases). The CDR3 covers 16 residues. Trimming removed 2 bases from V and 1 base from J, with 12 bases in between. The germline CDR1 and CDR2 sequences are SGHRS and YFSETQ. CDR3 DNA: TGCGCCAGCAGCTTACCCTTTGGAGGGAACACCGGGGAGCTGTTTTTT. Translated, it gives CASSLPFGGNTGELFF.

V usage is TRBV19 and J usage is TRBJ2-5; weak D call: TRBD1 (6 bases). The CDR3 extends over 16 amino acids. Between the trimmed V and J ends, which lost 3 bases and 1 base, there was a span of 15 bases. From germline, CDR1 is LNHDA and CDR2 SQIVND (reference sequence). DNA of the CDR3: TGTGCCAGTAGTATGTCTGGGGGCGCGCCCCAAGAGACCCAGTACTTC. Its protein is CASSMSGGAPQETQYF. The variable domain in full, with the rest retrieved from reference TRBV19 and TRBJ2-5, is DGGITQSPKYLFRKEGQNVTLSCEQNLNHDAMYWYRQDPGQGLRLIYYSQIVNDFQKGDIAEGYSVSREKKESFPLTVTSAQKNPTAFYLCASSMSGGAPQETQYFGPGTRLLVL.

The chain carries TRBV10-2 and TRBJ2-2, with D unresolved. This CDR3 contains 13 residues. Germline V gene data show CDR1 as WSHSY and CDR2 as SAAADI. Trimming removed 6 bases from V and 7 bases from J, with 12 bases in between. The chain's CDR3 is CASRAEVGGELFF. The CDR3 DNA sequence: TGCGCCAGCAGGGCCGAGGTCGGCGGGGAGCTGTTTTTT.

The chain carries TRBV24-1 and TRBJ2-5; TRBD1 matches 8 bases. The germline CDR1 and CDR2 sequences are KGHDR and SFDVKD. V dropped 0 bases and J dropped 5; count of bases not matched to a gene: 7. The CDR3 spans 16 residues. The CDR3 here is CATSDLTAGGGETQYF. CDR3 in DNA: TGTGCCACCAGTGATTTGACGGCAGGGGGCGGGGAGACCCAGTACTTC.

The CDR3 sequence is CASTRQVRYGYTF. DNA for the CDR3: TGTGCCAGCACCCGACAGGTCCGTTATGGCTACACCTTC. V gene TRBV28 combines with J gene TRBJ1-2; the D gene is possibly TRBD1 (6 bases). The CDR3 runs 13 residues. The germline gives CDR1 MDHEN, CDR2 SYDVKM. V was clipped by 7 bases and J by 5 bases, with 14 bases between them.

This chain joins TRBV6-6 and TRBJ2-1; TRBD1 agrees at 7 bases. V dropped 4 bases and J dropped 0; count of bases not matched to a gene: 3. The CDR3 is 15 amino acids. The germline gives CDR1 MNHNY, CDR2 SVGAGI (reference sequence). The CDR3 sequence: CASSSRGSSYNEQFF. The CDR3, as DNA: TGTGCCAGCAGTTCCAGGGGGAGCTCCTACAATGAGCAGTTCTTC.

The genes are TRBV12-3 or TRBV12-4 and TRBJ1-4; D call uncertain. There are 12 residues in the CDR3. V lost 6 bases and J 8 bases, leaving 10 bases between the germline ends. The CDR3 reads CASRAPLEKLFF. The CDR3 nucleotides read TGTGCCAGCAGGGCCCCTTTAGAAAAACTGTTTTTT.

V is TRBV27 and J is TRBJ1-4, with 7 bases fitting TRBD1. This CDR3 is built from 16 residues. With 6 bases clipped from V and 7 bases from J, the junction kept 14 bases outside the gene matches. Germline CDR1 and CDR2: MNHEY and SMNVEV (reference sequence). CDR3 in amino acids: CASRTRRGELGEKLFF. CDR3 nucleotide sequence: TGTGCCAGCAGGACCCGCAGGGGGGAACTCGGTGAAAAACTGTTTTTT. Drawing the rest from reference TRBV27 and TRBJ1-4, the complete variable domain is EAQVTQNPRYLITVTGKKLTVTCSQNMNHEYMSWYRQDPGLGLRQIYYSMNVEVTDKGDVPEGYKVSRKEKRNFPLILESPSPNQTSLYFCASRTRRGELGEKLFFGSGTQLSVL.

This rearrangement joins TRBV27 to TRBJ1-4; D is ambiguous. Trimming cost V 1 base and J 0 bases, with 6 bases left between them. The CDR3 totals 15 residues. CDR1 and CDR2 from the germline V gene are MNHEY and SMNVEV (reference sequence). The CDR3 is CASSLYGATNEKLFF. Written as DNA, the CDR3 is TGTGCCAGCAGTTTATACGGAGCAACTAATGAAAAACTGTTTTTT.

The chain uses TRBV30 and TRBJ1-1, with TRBD1 identical over 7 bases. V lost 3 bases, J lost 4 bases, and 2 bases stayed unmatched. The CDR3 spans 12 residues. Germline-derived CDR1 and CDR2 are GTSNPN and SVGIG (reference sequence). The DNA for the CDR3 is TGTGCCTGGAGGTACAGGGGCACTGAAGCTTTCTTT. Translating gives CAWRYRGTEAFF. Drawing the rest from reference TRBV30 and TRBJ1-1, the complete variable domain is SQTIHQWPATLVQPVGSPLSLECTVEGTSNPNLYWYRQAAGRGLQLLFYSVGIGQISSEVPQNLSASRPQDRQFILSSKKLLLSDSGFYLCAWRYRGTEAFFGQGTRLTVV.

This chain connects TRBV4-1 to TRBJ1-2, with D perhaps TRBD1 (5 bases). V gave up 5 bases and J gave up 5 bases, with 15 bases separating them. The CDR3 length is 14 residues. From germline, CDR1 is MGHRA and CDR2 YSYEKL. The CDR3: CASSSAPGTYGYTF. The CDR3 nucleotides read TGCGCCAGCAGCTCCGCCCCCGGGACTTATGGCTACACCTTC.

This clone was observed a single time. The chain uses TRBV10-2 and TRBJ2-1, with D possibly matching TRBD1 (5 bases). CDR3 length: 14 residues. Germline V gene sequence: CDR1 WSHSY, CDR2 SAAADI. Trimming cost V 3 bases and J 7 bases, with 13 bases left between them. As DNA, the CDR3 is TGCGCCAGCAGTGAAACGGGCAGGGTGAATGAGCAGTTCTTC. This gives the protein CASSETGRVNEQFF.

V usage is TRBV28 and J usage is TRBJ1-2; 8 nucleotides match TRBD1. This CDR3 contains 17 residues. Looked up from germline, CDR1 is MDHEN and CDR2 is SYDVKM. V lost 4 bases, J lost 5 bases, and 15 bases stayed unmatched. The CDR3 loop is CASSYQTGTGPFYGYTF. In DNA form, the CDR3 reads TGTGCCAGCAGTTATCAGACCGGGACAGGCCCATTTTATGGCTACACCTTC.

V is TRBV18 and J is TRBJ2-1; 9 bases are a match to TRBD2. V lost 3 bases, J lost 3 bases, and 9 bases stayed unmatched. Per germline, CDR1 KGHSH and CDR2 LQKENI. This CDR3 is 17 amino acids long. For the CDR3, the DNA is TGTGCCAGCTCACCCGGGCAGCGGGGGGTCGACTACAATGAGCAGTTCTTC. Residues: CASSPGQRGVDYNEQFF.

J is TRBJ2-2 and V is TRBV29-1; 8 bases align to TRBD1. Losses at the gene ends were 4 bases for V and 6 bases for J; bases not matched to a gene: 4. The CDR3 is 13 residues long. Per the germline V gene, CDR1 is SQVTM and CDR2 is ANQGSEA. Here the CDR3 reads CSVGDRLAGELFF. CDR3 bases: TGCAGCGTTGGGGACAGGTTGGCCGGGGAGCTGTTTTTT.

This chain connects TRBV6-5 to TRBJ1-4; TRBD1 matches 8 bases. Unmatched junction bases numbered 12, after V lost 5 bases and J lost 7 bases. Germline CDR1 MNHEY, CDR2 SVGAGI. CDR3 size: 16 residues. Here the CDR3 DNA reads TGTGCCAGCAGTCACTTTCAGACAGGGGTTGTTGAAAAACTGTTTTTT. Its translation: CASSHFQTGVVEKLFF.

The chain couples TRBV7-2 to TRBJ2-5, with unresolved D. The CDR3 length is 14 residues. Germline CDR1 SGHTA, CDR2 FQGNSA. Trimming stripped 2 bases from V and 1 base from J, with 8 bases between. The CDR3 DNA reads TGTGCCAGCAGCTTAAGGAACAGCCAAGAGACCCAGTACTTC. Its protein product is CASSLRNSQETQYF.

The CDR3 is CATSREGLTYYEQYF. The DNA for the CDR3 is TGTGCCACCAGCAGAGAGGGACTGACTTACTACGAGCAGTACTTC. The chain joins TRBV15 to TRBJ2-7, with D possibly matching TRBD2 (6 bases). The germline gives CDR1 LNHNV, CDR2 YYDKDF (reference sequence). V was shortened by 0 bases and J by 3 bases, with 12 bases between the two germline ends. CDR3 length: 15 amino acids. The full variable domain, completed using reference TRBV15 and TRBJ2-7, is DAMVIQNPRYQVTQFGKPVTLSCSQTLNHNVMYWYQQKSSQAPKLLFHYYDKDFNNEADTPDNFQSRRPNTSFCFLDIRSPGLGDTAMYLCATSREGLTYYEQYFGPGTRLTVT.